A selection of T cell receptor beta chains follows, all from one sample in a study of shared clonotypes between healthy human individuals. TCRdb's table, derived via immunoSEQ multiplex PCR, lists solely in-frame clones and lacks some. Of 660,000 or so clones in the sample, approximately 96% were seen once. The specimen was naive CD8+ T cells sorted from blood. The source of these receptors is a woman aged 30 to 39 in good health. Each CDR3 is given with its conserved first and last residue.

length,V,J,CDR3
18,TRBV28,TRBJ2-1,CASSLFSAGGPRRREQFF
14,TRBV27,TRBJ2-1,CASSLSGAYNEQFF
17,TRBV23-1,TRBJ1-5,CASSQPREGLVDQPQHF
17,TRBV4-2,TRBJ2-7,CASSQETPGGEAFEQYF
17,TRBV4-1,TRBJ2-3,CASSHTYGGGLTDTQYF
14,TRBV15,TRBJ1-2,CATSTGTGNYGYTF
14,TRBV6-5,TRBJ2-2,CASSELAGTGELFF
13,TRBV5-6,TRBJ1-4,CASSSGPNEKLFF
15,TRBV11-2,TRBJ2-7,CASSLVGTGFYEQYF
16,TRBV19,TRBJ2-2,CASSPGQGWMSGELFF
14,TRBV29-1,TRBJ2-5,CSVWTGMRPETQYF
17,TRBV10-2,TRBJ2-2,CASKSTSGGLNTGELFF
15,TRBV28,TRBJ1-1,CASSSGQGYSTEAFF
11,TRBV28,TRBJ1-5,CASRSQAPQHF
15,TRBV19,TRBJ2-1,CASSIAGTTYNEQFF
14,TRBV4-2,TRBJ2-7,CASSHTSGSRGQYF
14,TRBV4-1,TRBJ2-1,CATAGTIGNNEQFF
15,TRBV5-1,TRBJ1-2,CASSPRTGGDYGYTF
13,TRBV29-1,TRBJ2-2,CSVGHFLTGELFF
14,TRBV28,TRBJ2-7,CASSLGTGVYEQYF
15,TRBV19,TRBJ2-2,CATLTGTANTGELFF
19,TRBV27,TRBJ2-6,CASSLVGAGLLSGANVLTF